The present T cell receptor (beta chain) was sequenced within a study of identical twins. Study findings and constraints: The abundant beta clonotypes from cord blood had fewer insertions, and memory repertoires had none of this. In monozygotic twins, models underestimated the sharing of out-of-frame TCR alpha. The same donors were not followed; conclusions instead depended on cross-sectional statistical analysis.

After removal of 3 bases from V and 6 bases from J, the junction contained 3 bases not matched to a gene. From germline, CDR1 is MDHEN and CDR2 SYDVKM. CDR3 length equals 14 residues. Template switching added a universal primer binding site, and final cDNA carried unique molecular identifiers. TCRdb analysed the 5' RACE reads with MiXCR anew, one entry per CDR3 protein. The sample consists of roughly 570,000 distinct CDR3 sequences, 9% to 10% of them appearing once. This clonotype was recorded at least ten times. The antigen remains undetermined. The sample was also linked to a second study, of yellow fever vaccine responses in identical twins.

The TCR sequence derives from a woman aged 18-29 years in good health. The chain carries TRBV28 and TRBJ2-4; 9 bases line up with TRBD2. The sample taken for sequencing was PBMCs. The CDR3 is CASSFAGGTNIQYF. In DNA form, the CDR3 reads TGTGCCAGCAGTTTTGCGGGAGGGACAAACATTCAGTACTTC.